These T cell receptor beta chains were read from a single sample in a study of CD8 T cells in ankylosing spondylitis. In TCRdb, the 5' RACE reads were re-called with MiXCR into one record per CDR3 protein. The sample yields around 770,000 distinct CDR3 sequences, about 11% seen once. Material: blood, either unsorted or a sorted T cell fraction (not recorded which). All receptors derive from a male donor with ankylosing spondylitis. Each CDR3 is given with its conserved first and last residue. Each record gives: CDR3 DNA, CDR3 protein, J gene, V gene, D gene, CDR3 length, clone size. A D gene is named only where the DNA matches it firmly. Rows give clone size only sometimes, using once, few, many, or a class for an expanded clone.

TGCGCCAGCAGCTTGTTCGGCTCCTACAATGAGCAGTTCTTC	CASSLFGSYNEQFF	TRBJ2-1	TRBV5-1	NA	14	NA
TGCAGTGCAAGAAGGGTGTCCGTGGACACTGAAGCTTTCTTT	CSARRVSVDTEAFF	TRBJ1-1	TRBV20-1	NA	14	many
TGCGCCAGCAGCCAAGCAATAGCTGACTACTATGGCTACACCTTC	CASSQAIADYYGYTF	TRBJ1-2	TRBV4-3	NA	15	few
TGTGCCAGCTCGACTAGCGGGGTCTCCTACGAGCAGTACTTC	CASSTSGVSYEQYF	TRBJ2-7	TRBV25-1	TRBD2	14	NA
TGTGCCATCAGCCTGACTATGAACACTGAAGCTTTCTTT	CAISLTMNTEAFF	TRBJ1-1	TRBV10-3	NA	13	NA
TGCGCCAGCAGCCAAGATCTATTAGCCACCTACAATGAGCAGTTCTTC	CASSQDLLATYNEQFF	TRBJ2-1	TRBV4-1	NA	16	NA
TGTGCCACCAGTGACCCAGGACAGAAGGGGTTTGGCACAGATACGCAGTATTTT	CATSDPGQKGFGTDTQYF	TRBJ2-3	TRBV24-1	NA	18	NA
TGTGCCAGCAGACCCGACAGGGTACGGGATGGCTACACCTTC	CASRPDRVRDGYTF	TRBJ1-2	TRBV27	TRBD1	14	few
TGCAGTGCTAGAAAATGGCAGTTTAATGAAAAACTGTTTTTT	CSARKWQFNEKLFF	TRBJ1-4	TRBV20-1	NA	14	NA
TGTGCCAGCGGTCGAGGGCCGAGCTCTGGGGCCAACGTCCTGACTTTC	CASGRGPSSGANVLTF	TRBJ2-6	TRBV27	NA	16	NA
TGCAGCGTCCCGTCGAACACTGAAGCTTTCTTT	CSVPSNTEAFF	TRBJ1-1	TRBV29-1	NA	11	many
TGCGCCAGCAGCCGCATGGCAGGGGTTGGGAACACTGAAGCTTTCTTT	CASSRMAGVGNTEAFF	TRBJ1-1	TRBV4-3	NA	16	NA
TGCAGTGCTAGATTTAGCAGCTACAATGAGCAGTTCTTC	CSARFSSYNEQFF	TRBJ2-1	TRBV20-1	NA	13	NA
TGTGCCAGCTCGGAAGGGTATACAGCTAGCACAGATACGCAGTATTTT	CASSEGYTASTDTQYF	TRBJ2-3	TRBV6-1	NA	16	many
TGTGCCACCAGCCACGCCGACAGCCGGAGGGGCTACACCTTC	CATSHADSRRGYTF	TRBJ1-2	TRBV15	NA	14	few
TGTGCCAGCAGTGATTCGGGTTGGATCTCCTACGAGCAGTACTTC	CASSDSGWISYEQYF	TRBJ2-7	TRBV6-1	NA	15	few
TGTGCCAGCAGTCAATGGGTCGCGGGGAGCAGCACAGATACGCAGTATTTT	CASSQWVAGSSTDTQYF	TRBJ2-3	TRBV28	NA	17	NA
TGCAGTGCCTTAGGAGGGGAGACCCAGTACTTC	CSALGGETQYF	TRBJ2-5	TRBV20-1	NA	11	few
TGTGCCAGCAGCTTGGGACTAGCGGGAACTCACCAAGAGACCCAGTACTTC	CASSLGLAGTHQETQYF	TRBJ2-5	TRBV7-2	TRBD2	17	few
TGCGCCAGCAGCTTGGGTACAGGGGGATATAGCAATCAGCCCCAGCATTTT	CASSLGTGGYSNQPQHF	TRBJ1-5	TRBV5-1	TRBD1	17	NA
TGTGCCAGCAGTCCGCGGACCTTTGCCACCGGGGAGCTGTTTTTT	CASSPRTFATGELFF	TRBJ2-2	TRBV28	NA	15	NA
TGTGCCAGCAAAGGGGTCGGGGCAGATACGCAGTATTTT	CASKGVGADTQYF	TRBJ2-3	TRBV6-1	NA	13	many
TGCAGTGCAAGCCGGGACAGCGTGGCCTATGGCTACACCTTC	CSASRDSVAYGYTF	TRBJ1-2	TRBV20-1	TRBD1	14	many
TGTGCCAGCAGCTCTGGTTGGGGGAGAAACTATGGCTACACCTTC	CASSSGWGRNYGYTF	TRBJ1-2	TRBV7-2	NA	15	few
TGTGCCAGCAGCCAGCGGGGGGCCTATTACAATGAGCAGTTCTTC	CASSQRGAYYNEQFF	TRBJ2-1	TRBV7-2	TRBD2	15	NA
TGTGCCAGCAGTGAAAGGGGCTGGGATTCACCCCTCCACTTT	CASSERGWDSPLHF	TRBJ1-6	TRBV6-1	NA	14	few
TGTGCCAGCAGCCTAAACTGGGTCTTCTATGGCTACACCTTC	CASSLNWVFYGYTF	TRBJ1-2	TRBV12-3/TRBV12-4	NA	14	few
TGCAGCGTTGAAGATCTGGGGTCCGCCGGGGAGCTGTTTTTT	CSVEDLGSAGELFF	TRBJ2-2	TRBV29-1	NA	14	NA
TGTGCCAGCAGCTTCAGCGGGGGGGCGAGTAGGGAGCAGTTCTTC	CASSFSGGASREQFF	TRBJ2-1	TRBV9	TRBD2	15	few
TGTGCCAGCAGTTCAACGGGGTGGGATAGCGGAAACACCATATATTTT	CASSSTGWDSGNTIYF	TRBJ1-3	TRBV6-5	NA	16	few
TGCAGCGGTTTAGGGACCCAGGACAACTATGGCTACACCTTC	CSGLGTQDNYGYTF	TRBJ1-2	TRBV29-1	NA	14	NA
TGTGCCAGCAGCCAAGCCTCCTCGGAGCATTGGGCGGGGGCCTACTACGAGCAGTACTTC	CASSQASSEHWAGAYYEQYF	TRBJ2-7	TRBV4-2	NA	20	few
TGCGCCAGCAGCCAAGAACGCGTAGTCGAGCAGTACTTC	CASSQERVVEQYF	TRBJ2-7	TRBV4-3	NA	13	NA
TGTGCCAGCAGCCAGCAGACTGAAGCTTTCTTT	CASSQQTEAFF	TRBJ1-1	TRBV7-9	NA	11	many
TGCGCCAGCAGCCAAAACTTAGCGGGGGAAGAGACCCAGTACTTC	CASSQNLAGEETQYF	TRBJ2-5	TRBV4-3	TRBD2	15	few
TGTGCCAGCAGCCGGGAGCGGGGAACCTACGAGCAGTACTTC	CASSRERGTYEQYF	TRBJ2-7	TRBV4-2	TRBD2	14	NA
TGTGCCACCAGCCTTAGCGGGAGGGGGAACACCGGGGAGCTGTTTTTT	CATSLSGRGNTGELFF	TRBJ2-2	TRBV15	TRBD2	16	NA
TGTGCCAGCAGTTACTGGGGGTCTAACACAGATACGCAGTATTTT	CASSYWGSNTDTQYF	TRBJ2-3	TRBV6-5	NA	15	NA
TGTGCCAGCAGCTTAGTGGACGCGGGGGCTGCCGAGACCCAGTACTTC	CASSLVDAGAAETQYF	TRBJ2-5	TRBV7-2	NA	16	few
TGTGCCAGCAGTCGACACAGGGACCCCTCCTACAATGAGCAGTTCTTC	CASSRHRDPSYNEQFF	TRBJ2-1	TRBV7-2	NA	16	NA
TGTGCCTGGAGCGCCCAGACAGCTAGGAATGAAAAACTGTTTTTT	CAWSAQTARNEKLFF	TRBJ1-4	TRBV30	NA	15	many
TGCAGTGCTAGAGTGGGAGGTGAAAAACTGTTTTTT	CSARVGGEKLFF	TRBJ1-4	TRBV20-1	NA	12	NA
TGTGCCAGCGGGATTTCCTACAATGAGCAGTTCTTC	CASGISYNEQFF	TRBJ2-1	TRBV7-9	NA	12	NA
TGTGCCAGCCACAGGGGTCTCTATAACACCGGGGAGCTGTTTTTT	CASHRGLYNTGELFF	TRBJ2-2	TRBV7-2	TRBD1	15	NA
TGTGCTAGTGGTTTGGGTACTAGCGGGGAAGAGACCCAGTACTTC	CASGLGTSGEETQYF	TRBJ2-5	TRBV12-5	TRBD2	15	few